Below, 13 T cell receptor beta chains from the same sample are listed, as sequenced in a study of liver allograft versus peripheral blood T cells. Overall study: Comparisons were made between T cell receptor repertoires found in transplanted livers and those circulating in recipients' peripheral blood.

TCRdb re-called the reads through MiXCR, storing one row per CDR3 protein. The sample carries about 15,000 distinct CDR3 sequences, roughly 22% recorded once. The receptor source for this set is a human patient who had a liver transplant. Certain T cells may be donor cells from the graft.

This clonotype was seen ten or more times. V is TRBV29-1 and J is TRBJ2-7; D remains ambiguous. The CDR3 totals 14 residues. The V and J ends lost 7 bases and 2 bases respectively, with 18 bases between them. Germline CDR1 is SQVTM and CDR2 is ANQGSEA. CDR3 sequence reads: CSAADGFFAYEQYF. In DNA form, the CDR3 reads TGCAGCGCCGCGGACGGATTCTTTGCCTACGAGCAGTACTTC.

CDR3 sequence reads: CASRAGTDMGYTF. DNA of the CDR3: TGTGCCAGCCGGGCAGGGACAGATATGGGCTACACCTTC. V usage is TRBV2 and J usage is TRBJ1-2; 7 bases line up with TRBD1. CDR1 and CDR2 from the germline V gene are SNHLY and FYNNEI. Trimming took 8 bases from V and 8 from J; bases not matched to a gene: 11. This CDR3 has 13 residues.

The chain employs TRBV11-2 and TRBJ1-2; unclear D gene. Germline V gene lookup returns CDR1 SGHAT and CDR2 FQNNGV. This CDR3 has 15 amino acids. V dropped 1 base and J dropped 7 bases, with 16 bases sitting between them. The DNA of the CDR3 is TGTGCCAGCAGCTTAGGCCGAGGCGGTTTAAGTGGCTACACCTTC. This translates into CASSLGRGGLSGYTF.

This clonotype is medium-sized. This chain links TRBV29-1 with TRBJ1-2, with D maybe TRBD1 (6 bases). Per the germline V gene, CDR1 is SQVTM and CDR2 is ANQGSEA. CDR3 length equals 12 residues. V lost 6 bases and J lost 5, with 13 bases in between. CDR3 DNA sequence: TGCAGCGTAGAGAGGGGGGGGTATGGCTACACCTTC. The encoded protein is CSVERGGYGYTF.

With respect to this clonotype: A much larger clone differs from this one at a single base, so this may be a read error. The chain combines TRBV19 with TRBJ1-1, with D maybe TRBD1 (6 bases). The CDR3 spans 15 residues. Germline V gene sequence: CDR1 LNHDA, CDR2 SQIVND (reference sequence). In DNA, the CDR3 is TGTGTCAGTAGTAGACAGGATTTCTTGAACACTGAAGCTTTCTTT. Residues: CVSSRQDFLNTEAFF.

This clonotype occurred a few times. The rearrangement joins TRBV12-3 or TRBV12-4 to TRBJ1-2; tentative D call: TRBD1 (5 bases). This CDR3 has 15 amino acids. V lost 3 bases to trimming and J lost 4 bases, with 15 bases between them. The CDR3 nucleotides read TGTGCCAGCAGTTTGGGGGTCGGATTTTTCTATGGCTACACCTTC. It is translated as CASSLGVGFFYGYTF.

This clonotype was counted only a few times. In nucleotides, the CDR3 is TGTGCCAGCAGCTCATCAGGGAGAGGGGCTGGAAACACCATATATTTT. Amino acids: CASSSSGRGAGNTIYF. This chain connects TRBV7-9 to TRBJ1-3, with D possibly matching TRBD1 (5 bases). Trimming took 4 bases from V and 2 from J, leaving 15 bases between them. This CDR3 contains 16 residues. CDR1 and CDR2 (germline): SEHNR, FQNEAQ (reference sequence).

By share, this clonotype counts as medium-sized. This chain links TRBV19 with TRBJ1-2; D ambiguous. Germline CDR1 reads LNHDA; CDR2 reads SQIVND (reference sequence). Trimming stripped 0 bases from V and 5 bases from J, with 13 bases between. This CDR3 is built from 15 residues. DNA of the CDR3: TGTGCCAGTAGTATAGATCCGGGGTTGGGGTATGGCTACACCTTC. It translates to CASSIDPGLGYGYTF.

The chain couples TRBV10-3 to TRBJ2-6, with 8 positions matching TRBD2. Germline lookup yields CDR1 ENHRY and CDR2 SYGVKD. This CDR3 comprises 18 residues. Losses at the gene ends were 4 bases for V and 3 bases for J; bases not matched to a gene: 11. Here the CDR3 DNA reads TGTGCCATCAGTGCCCGGGGGGGCACCCAGGGTGGGGCCAACGTCCTGACTTTC. Translated: CAISARGGTQGGANVLTF.

The V gene is TRBV11-2, the J gene TRBJ1-2; maybe TRBD1 (5 bases). The CDR3 is 18 amino acids. Trimming shortened V by 1 base and J by 4 bases, and 22 bases separated the two germline ends. In germline, CDR1 is SGHAT, CDR2 FQNNGV. The CDR3 nucleotides read TGTGCCAGCAGCTTAGTGATGGGGCCTCGTACAGGAGGCTATGGCTACACCTTC. Its translation is CASSLVMGPRTGGYGYTF.

This clonotype was seen more than once but under ten times. The chain joins TRBV7-9 to TRBJ1-1; weak D call: TRBD1 (6 bases). This CDR3 spans 13 amino acids. Trimming took 8 bases from V and 5 from J, leaving 15 bases between them. Germline loops: CDR1 SEHNR, CDR2 FQNEAQ (reference sequence). The CDR3 loop is CASGGGRGTEAFF. For the CDR3, the DNA is TGTGCCAGCGGGGGGGGGCGCGGGACTGAAGCTTTCTTT.

This clonotype was seen a handful of times. The V call is TRBV10-2, the J call TRBJ1-2; TRBD1 matches at 7 bases. The CDR3 runs to 14 residues. Germline assignment: CDR1 WSHSY and CDR2 SAAADI. Trimming cost V 7 bases and J 0 bases; bases outside gene matches: 5. This CDR3 reads CASTMTGSNYGYTF. CDR3 DNA: TGCGCCAGCACCATGACAGGGTCTAACTATGGCTACACCTTC.

This clonotype appeared many times. The J gene is TRBJ2-7, the V gene TRBV27; D is perhaps TRBD2 (5 bases). Germline assignment: CDR1 MNHEY and CDR2 SMNVEV (reference sequence). V lost 3 bases to trimming and J lost 0 bases, with 9 bases between them. This CDR3 contains 14 residues. The CDR3 spells CASSFSGNSYEQYF. In DNA, the CDR3 is TGTGCCAGCAGTTTTTCGGGAAACTCCTACGAGCAGTACTTC.